This TCR beta chain was documented in a study of T cell responses to AZD1222 COVID-19 vaccine. Study results and limitations: Within unmutated variant regions lay the reported targets of nearly half of spike-specific TCRs.

V shed 1 base and J shed 9 bases, with 7 bases lying between them. Per germline, CDR1 SGHAT and CDR2 FQNNGV. The CDR3 extends over 12 amino acids. Profiled with immunoSEQ multiplex PCR; TCRdb holds only in-frame clones, not every one. The sample has 150,000 or so clones; roughly 91% are singletons. A note on this clone: Antigen: not known.

Sequencing was performed on peripheral blood, taken on day 0 of AZD1222 vaccination. The clonotype originates from an adult in good health. The chain couples TRBV11-2 to TRBJ2-1; D remains ambiguous. CDR3 protein: CASSLAVAEQFF. CDR3 coding DNA: TGTGCCAGCAGCTTAGCGGTCGCTGAGCAGTTCTTC.